One sample yielded the 18 T cell receptor beta chains listed below, sequenced in a study of blood T cell repertoires in COVID-19. TCRdb keeps only in-frame clones here, not all; method: immunoSEQ multiplex PCR. Of some 200,000 clones in the sample, more than 65% were seen once. Sequencing was done on a sample of peripheral blood. These receptors were obtained from a human donor in a cohort sampled during active COVID-19.

The rearrangement joins TRBV18 to TRBJ2-5, with 9 bases aligning to TRBD2. Germline CDR1 KGHSH, CDR2 LQKENI. The CDR3 totals 16 residues. After removal of 3 bases from V and 1 base from J, the junction contained 6 bases not matched to a gene. CDR3 region: CASSPKTSGVQETQYF. Written as DNA, the CDR3 is TGTGCCAGCTCACCTAAGACTAGCGGAGTCCAAGAGACCCAGTACTTC.

This chain links TRBV4-1 with TRBJ2-1, with 12 bases lining up with TRBD1. V shed 2 bases, J shed 6 bases, and the junction held 11 bases outside the gene matches. The CDR3 length is 18 residues. CDR1 is MGHRA, CDR2 YSYEKL, per germline. This chain's CDR3 is CASSQNRDRGRVGNEQFF. The CDR3 DNA reads TGCGCCAGCAGCCAAAACCGGGACAGGGGGCGCGTTGGCAATGAGCAGTTCTTC.

The chain uses TRBV13 and TRBJ1-4; 8 nucleotides align to TRBD1. The CDR3 sequence is 14 residues long. Trimming removed 5 bases from V and 8 bases from J; junction bases left unmatched: 7. Germline lookup yields CDR1 PRHDT and CDR2 FYEKMQ (reference sequence). Here the CDR3 DNA reads TGTGCCAGCAGCACGAGACGGGACAGGGAAAAACTGTTTTTT. It specifies CASSTRRDREKLFF.

CDR3: CASGRTGGEETQYF. The CDR3 DNA is TGCGCCAGCGGAAGGACAGGGGGCGAAGAGACCCAGTACTTC. The chain joins TRBV5-1 to TRBJ2-5; 11 bases fit TRBD1. Losses at the gene ends were 7 bases for V and 3 bases for J; bases not matched to a gene: 5. CDR3 length equals 14 residues. Per germline, CDR1 SGHRS and CDR2 YFSETQ.

This clone appeared a few times. The chain carries TRBV11-2 and TRBJ2-7; the match to TRBD2 covers 11 bases. Germline loops: CDR1 SGHAT, CDR2 FQNNGV. V dropped 5 bases and J dropped 1; count of bases not matched to a gene: 10. This CDR3 region has 17 residues. CDR3 nucleotides: TGTGCCAGCAGCCGCTCAACTAGCGGGAGCGCGTCCTACGAGCAGTACTTC. It translates to CASSRSTSGSASYEQYF. Together with reference TRBV11-2 and TRBJ2-7, the CDR3 gives the full variable domain: EAGVAQSPRYKIIEKRQSVAFWCNPISGHATLYWYQQILGQGPKLLIQFQNNGVVDDSQLPKDRFSAERLKGVDSTLKIQPAKLEDSAVYLCASSRSTSGSASYEQYFGPGTRLTVT.

V is TRBV30 and J is TRBJ2-2; D uncertain. The V and J ends lost 4 bases and 2 bases respectively, with 11 bases between them. Germline V gene data show CDR1 as GTSNPN and CDR2 as SVGIG (reference sequence). The CDR3 loop spans 14 amino acids. CDR3 sequence: CAWTWLPNTGELFF. CDR3 bases: TGTGCCTGGACGTGGCTCCCTAACACCGGGGAGCTGTTTTTT.

This chain uses TRBV5-3 with TRBJ1-2; 7 bases fit TRBD1. TRBV5-3 is given ORF status, its function remaining uncertain. Losses at the gene ends were 0 bases for V and 4 bases for J; bases not matched to a gene: 12. The CDR3 extends over 17 amino acids. DNA of the CDR3: TGTGCCAGAAGCTTGGGGACAGGACACCTTCGGAGCTATGGCTACACCTTC. This translates into CARSLGTGHLRSYGYTF.

This rearrangement joins TRBV11-2 to TRBJ2-7; 10 bases agree with TRBD2. The trim removed 1 base at V and 7 bases at J, leaving 7 bases unmatched. This CDR3 spans 15 amino acids. Germline V CDR1 and CDR2: SGHAT, FQNNGV. CDR3 residues: CASSLGPSGRLEQYF. CDR3 nucleotide sequence: TGTGCCAGCAGCTTAGGCCCTAGCGGGAGACTTGAGCAGTACTTC.

The chain combines TRBV6-5 with TRBJ2-3; tentative D call: TRBD1 (6 bases). Per germline, CDR1 MNHEY and CDR2 SVGAGI. The CDR3 is 15 amino acids. Trimming left V 6 bases short and J 7 bases short, with 20 bases between. The CDR3 DNA is TGTGCCAGCAGCTCACCGGGACAAAAAGACCATACGCAGTATTTT. Protein: CASSSPGQKDHTQYF.

The chain employs TRBV19 and TRBJ2-3, with D possibly being TRBD1 (6 bases). Between the trimmed V and J ends, which lost 6 bases and 1 base, there was a span of 17 bases. This CDR3 is 16 amino acids long. Germline loops: CDR1 LNHDA, CDR2 SQIVND (reference sequence). CDR3 sequence: CASSPTDSRRTDTQYF. The CDR3 region has the DNA TGTGCCAGTAGCCCCACGGACAGCAGACGCACAGATACGCAGTATTTT.

The chain links TRBV11-2 to TRBJ2-3; 7 bases align to TRBD1. Germline V gene lookup returns CDR1 SGHAT and CDR2 FQNNGV. CDR3 length equals 13 residues. With V trimmed by 3 bases and J by 8 bases, 5 bases remained unmatched. The DNA for the CDR3 is TGTGCCAGCAGCTTTACAGGGGCGCGTACGCAGTATTTT. The encoded protein is CASSFTGARTQYF.

The rearrangement joins TRBV6-5 to TRBJ1-5; D perhaps matches TRBD1 (5 bases). The CDR3 sequence is 13 residues long. In germline, CDR1 is MNHEY, CDR2 SVGAGI. V was cut by 9 bases and J by 10 bases, with 19 bases left in between. CDR3 region: CASRGDRISPQHF. The CDR3 nucleotides read TGTGCCAGTCGAGGAGACAGAATCAGCCCCCAGCATTTT.

This rearrangement joins TRBV28 to TRBJ2-3, with 16 bases matching TRBD2. Germline CDR1 is MDHEN and CDR2 is SYDVKM. J lost 4 bases, V lost 5 bases, and 9 bases had no gene match. The CDR3 has 18 residues. CDR3: CASSPRGTSGRASDTQYF. CDR3 nucleotides: TGTGCCAGCAGTCCCCGAGGGACTAGCGGGAGGGCCTCAGATACGCAGTATTTT.

This clone occurred once. V and J are TRBV6-5 and TRBJ2-1; 7 bases map to TRBD1. This CDR3 comprises 13 residues. Germline V gene data show CDR1 as MNHEY and CDR2 as SVGAGI. V gave up 6 bases and J gave up 13 bases; unmatched junction bases: 12. CDR3 in DNA: TGTGCCAGCAGCCTAGGACAGGATCCGAAACAGTTCTTC. Translated, it gives CASSLGQDPKQFF.

The CDR3 DNA reads TGCGCCAGCAGCTTGTCGACTAGCGGGAGTGGGGAGCAGTTCTTC. This encodes CASSLSTSGSGEQFF. The chain has TRBV5-1 and TRBJ2-1, with 12 bases identical to TRBD2. Trimming removed 1 base from V and 10 bases from J; junction bases left unmatched: 6. This CDR3 contains 15 residues. Germline V gene lookup returns CDR1 SGHRS and CDR2 YFSETQ.

This clone was found a few times. This chain uses TRBV6-5 with TRBJ1-5, with D possibly being TRBD1 (5 bases). Germline values: CDR1 MNHEY, CDR2 SVGAGI. With 6 bases removed from V and 4 bases from J, the gap between germline ends came to 13 bases. This CDR3 contains 14 residues. Here the CDR3 reads CASRSGAGNQPQHF. In nucleotides, the CDR3 is TGTGCCAGCAGGAGTGGGGCGGGGAATCAGCCCCAGCATTTT.

This sequence joins TRBV9 and TRBJ2-1; TRBD1 agrees at 7 bases. Germline loops: CDR1 SGDLS, CDR2 YYNGEE. V lost 4 bases and J lost 4; bases outside the gene matches: 11. The CDR3 has 16 amino acids. The CDR3 spells CASSPEGQIPYNEQFF. The DNA for the CDR3 is TGTGCCAGCAGCCCCGAGGGACAGATACCGTACAATGAGCAGTTCTTC.

This rearrangement joins TRBV29-1 to TRBJ1-1; 7 bases agree with TRBD1. CDR1 and CDR2 from the germline V gene are SQVTM and ANQGSEA. V was clipped by 7 bases and J by 1 base; unmatched bases: 6. The CDR3 totals 13 residues. The CDR3 loop reads CSARQGGNTEAFF. In DNA, the CDR3 is TGCAGCGCGAGACAGGGCGGGAACACTGAAGCTTTCTTT.